This T cell receptor beta chain was found in a study of T cell responses to AZD1222 COVID-19 vaccine. About this clone itself: Its antigen is unidentified.

Study results and caveats: The donor cohort was predominantly white British with a female majority, and clonal diversity may have been underestimated. All repertoire sampling was performed exclusively after the peak T cell response. The study identified only five or six AZD1222 recipients as seropositive at baseline.

Sequencing was performed with immunoSEQ multiplex PCR; in TCRdb, only in-frame clones are kept and a portion is missing. Counted here are roughly 120,000 clones, around 83% occurring once; the ten biggest clones make up 17%. This receptor was identified in an adult who received the AZD1222 COVID-19 vaccine. The input for sequencing was peripheral blood, taken 28 days after the second AZD1222 dose.

CDR3: CASSRQVANSPLHF. The CDR3 bases are TGTGCCAGCAGCCGACAGGTTGCTAATTCACCCCTCCACTTT. This rearrangement joins TRBV5-8 to TRBJ1-6; D is possibly TRBD1 (6 bases). There are 14 residues in the CDR3. Germline-derived CDR1 and CDR2 are SGHTS and YDEGEE. V was pared by 4 bases and J by 6 bases, with 11 bases between. Together with reference TRBV5-8 and TRBJ1-6, the CDR3 gives the full variable domain: EAGVTQSPTHLIKTRGQQATLRCSPISGHTSVYWYQQALGLGLQFLLWYDEGEERNRGNFPPRFSGRQFPNYSSELNVNALELEDSALYLCASSRQVANSPLHFGNGTRLTVT.